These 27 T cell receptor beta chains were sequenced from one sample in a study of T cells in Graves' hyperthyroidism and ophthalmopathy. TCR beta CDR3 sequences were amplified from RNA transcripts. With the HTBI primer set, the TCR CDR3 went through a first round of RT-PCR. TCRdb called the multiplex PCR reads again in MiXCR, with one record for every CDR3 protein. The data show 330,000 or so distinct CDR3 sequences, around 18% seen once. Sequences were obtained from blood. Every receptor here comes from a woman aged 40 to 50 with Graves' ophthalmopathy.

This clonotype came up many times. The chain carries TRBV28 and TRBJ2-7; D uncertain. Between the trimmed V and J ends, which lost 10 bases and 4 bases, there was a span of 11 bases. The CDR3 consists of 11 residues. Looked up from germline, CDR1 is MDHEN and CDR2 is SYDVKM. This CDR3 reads CATRGAYEQYF. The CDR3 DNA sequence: TGTGCCACCCGAGGAGCTTACGAGCAGTACTTC. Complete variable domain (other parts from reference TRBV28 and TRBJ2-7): DVKVTQSSRYLVKRTGEKVFLECVQDMDHENMFWYRQDPGLGLRLIYFSYDVKMKEKGDIPEGYSVSREKKERFSLILESASTNQTSMYLCATRGAYEQYFGPGTRLTVT.

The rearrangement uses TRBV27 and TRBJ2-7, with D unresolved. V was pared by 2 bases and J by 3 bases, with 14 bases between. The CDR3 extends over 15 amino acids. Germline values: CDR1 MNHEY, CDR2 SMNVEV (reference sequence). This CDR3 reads CASSLPLGRYYEQYF. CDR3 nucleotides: TGTGCCAGCAGTTTACCCCTCGGACGCTACTACGAGCAGTACTTC.

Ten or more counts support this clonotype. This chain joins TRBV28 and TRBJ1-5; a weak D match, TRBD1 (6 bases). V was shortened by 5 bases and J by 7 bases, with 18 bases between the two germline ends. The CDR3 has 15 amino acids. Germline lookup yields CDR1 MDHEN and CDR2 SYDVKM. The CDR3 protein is CASSTLQGPRQPQHF. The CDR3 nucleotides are TGTGCCAGCAGTACCCTACAGGGACCAAGACAGCCCCAGCATTTT.

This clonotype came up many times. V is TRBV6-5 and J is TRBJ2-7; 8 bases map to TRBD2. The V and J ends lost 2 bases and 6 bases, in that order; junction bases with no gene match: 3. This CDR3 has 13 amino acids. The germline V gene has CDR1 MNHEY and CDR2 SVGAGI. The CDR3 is CASSYGTSSEQYF. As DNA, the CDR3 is TGTGCCAGCAGTTACGGGACTAGTTCCGAGCAGTACTTC.

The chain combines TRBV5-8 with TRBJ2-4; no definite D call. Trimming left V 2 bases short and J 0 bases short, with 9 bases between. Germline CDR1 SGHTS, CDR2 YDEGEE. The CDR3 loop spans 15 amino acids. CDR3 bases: TGTGCCAGCAGCTTCCTAACGGTAGCCAAAAACATTCAGTACTTC. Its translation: CASSFLTVAKNIQYF.

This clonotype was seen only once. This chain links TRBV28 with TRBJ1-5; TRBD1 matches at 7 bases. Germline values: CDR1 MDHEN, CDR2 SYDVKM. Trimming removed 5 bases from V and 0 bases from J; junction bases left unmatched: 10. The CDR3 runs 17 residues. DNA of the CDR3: TGTGCCAGCAGTACGGGACAGCTTTTTGGTAGCAATCAGCCCCAGCATTTT. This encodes CASSTGQLFGSNQPQHF.

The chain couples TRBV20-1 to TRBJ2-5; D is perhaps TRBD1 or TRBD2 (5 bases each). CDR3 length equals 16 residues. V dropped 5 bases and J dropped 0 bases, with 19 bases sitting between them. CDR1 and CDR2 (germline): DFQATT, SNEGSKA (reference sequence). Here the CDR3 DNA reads TGCAGTGCTGGACCAACAGGACTGATGTACCAAGAGACCCAGTACTTC. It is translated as CSAGPTGLMYQETQYF.

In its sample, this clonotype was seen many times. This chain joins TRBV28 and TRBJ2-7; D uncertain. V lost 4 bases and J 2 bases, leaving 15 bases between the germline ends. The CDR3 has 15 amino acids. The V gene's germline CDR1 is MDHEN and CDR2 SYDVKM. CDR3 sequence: CASSSGWRGPYEQYF. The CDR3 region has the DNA TGTGCCAGCAGTTCTGGATGGAGAGGACCCTACGAGCAGTACTTC.

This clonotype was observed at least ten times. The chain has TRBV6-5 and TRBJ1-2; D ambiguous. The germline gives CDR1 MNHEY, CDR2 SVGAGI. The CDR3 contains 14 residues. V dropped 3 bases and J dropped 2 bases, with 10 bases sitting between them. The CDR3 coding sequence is TGTGCCAGCAGTTATGTTACAGAAAACTATGGCTACACCTTC. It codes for CASSYVTENYGYTF.

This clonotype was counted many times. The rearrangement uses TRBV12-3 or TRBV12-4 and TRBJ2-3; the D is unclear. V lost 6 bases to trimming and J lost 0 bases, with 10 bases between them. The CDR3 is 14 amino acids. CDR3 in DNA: TGTGCCAGCAGGGTAGACGCTAGCACAGATACGCAGTATTTT. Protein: CASRVDASTDTQYF.

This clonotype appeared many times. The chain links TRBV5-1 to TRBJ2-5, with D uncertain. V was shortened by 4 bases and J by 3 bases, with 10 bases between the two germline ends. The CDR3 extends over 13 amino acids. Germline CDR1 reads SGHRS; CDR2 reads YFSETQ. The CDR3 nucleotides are TGCGCCAGCAGCACCGGGTCCGAAGAGACCCAGTACTTC. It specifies CASSTGSEETQYF.

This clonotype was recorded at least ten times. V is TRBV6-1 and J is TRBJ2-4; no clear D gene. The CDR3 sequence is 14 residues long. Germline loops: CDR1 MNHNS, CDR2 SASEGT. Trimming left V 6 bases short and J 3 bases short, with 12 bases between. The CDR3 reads CASRPTTNKNIQYF. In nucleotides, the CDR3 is TGTGCCAGCAGACCGACAACAAACAAAAACATTCAGTACTTC.

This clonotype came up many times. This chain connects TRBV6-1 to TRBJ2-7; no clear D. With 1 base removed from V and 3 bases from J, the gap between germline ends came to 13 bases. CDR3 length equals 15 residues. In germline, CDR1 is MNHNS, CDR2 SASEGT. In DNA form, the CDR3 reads TGTGCCAGCAGTGAAGGACTCTTGTCCCACTACGAGCAGTACTTC. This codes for CASSEGLLSHYEQYF.

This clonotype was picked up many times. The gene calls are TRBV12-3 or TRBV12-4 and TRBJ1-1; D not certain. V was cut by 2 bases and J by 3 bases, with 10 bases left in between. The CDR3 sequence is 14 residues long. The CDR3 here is CASSLITTDTEAFF. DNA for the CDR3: TGTGCCAGCAGTTTAATCACGACGGACACTGAAGCTTTCTTT.

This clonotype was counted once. CDR3 in amino acids: CASSDTAGRGYTF. In DNA, the CDR3 is TGTGCCAGTAGTGACACAGCGGGCCGTGGCTACACCTTC. This rearrangement joins TRBV19 to TRBJ1-2; D gene ambiguous. The CDR3 length is 13 residues. Trimming cost V 5 bases and J 7 bases, with 14 bases left between them. CDR1 is LNHDA, CDR2 SQIVND, per germline (reference sequence).

The chain's CDR3 is CASSLVGSETQYF. CDR3 nucleotides: TGTGCCAGCAGCTTAGTGGGCAGTGAGACCCAGTACTTC. This sequence joins TRBV7-9 and TRBJ2-5, with D hard to call. The CDR3 spans 13 residues. Trimming left V 1 base short and J 5 bases short, with 8 bases between. Germline V gene sequence: CDR1 SEHNR, CDR2 FQNEAQ (reference sequence).

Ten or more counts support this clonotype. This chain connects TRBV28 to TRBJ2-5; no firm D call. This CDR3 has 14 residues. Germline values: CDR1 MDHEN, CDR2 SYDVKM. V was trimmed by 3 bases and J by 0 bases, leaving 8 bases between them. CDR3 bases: TGTGCCAGCAGTTTTCTTACAGACCAAGAGACCCAGTACTTC. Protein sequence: CASSFLTDQETQYF.

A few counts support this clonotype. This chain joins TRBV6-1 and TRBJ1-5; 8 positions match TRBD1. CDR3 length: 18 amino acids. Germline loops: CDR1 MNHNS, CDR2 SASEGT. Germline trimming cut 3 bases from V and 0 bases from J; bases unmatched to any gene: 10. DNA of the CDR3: TGTGCCAGCAGTGAGATATCAGGGGGCCCTTATAGCAATCAGCCCCAGCATTTT. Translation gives CASSEISGGPYSNQPQHF.

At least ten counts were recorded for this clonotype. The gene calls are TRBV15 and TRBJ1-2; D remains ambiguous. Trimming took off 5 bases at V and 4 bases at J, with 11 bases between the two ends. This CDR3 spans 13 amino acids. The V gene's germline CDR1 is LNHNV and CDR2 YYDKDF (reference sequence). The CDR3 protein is CATSGRTGYGYTF. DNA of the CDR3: TGTGCCACCAGCGGGCGGACCGGCTATGGCTACACCTTC.

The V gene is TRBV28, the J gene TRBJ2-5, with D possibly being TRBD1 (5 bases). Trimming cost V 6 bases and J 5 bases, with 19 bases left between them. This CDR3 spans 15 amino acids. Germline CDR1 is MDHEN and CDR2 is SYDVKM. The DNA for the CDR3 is TGTGCCAGCAGCTCGTTCACAGGTTTTCGGGAGACCCAGTACTTC. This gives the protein CASSSFTGFRETQYF.

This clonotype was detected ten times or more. The CDR3 nucleotides are TGCAGTGCTATCGGTGAGTCAAGAGGCTGGGCGCTTGGGAACACTGAAGCTTTCTTT. Translation: CSAIGESRGWALGNTEAFF. The J gene is TRBJ1-1, the V gene TRBV20-1, with D unresolved. Trimming took 4 bases from V and 1 from J, leaving 28 bases between them. The CDR3 extends over 19 amino acids. Per the germline V gene, CDR1 is DFQATT and CDR2 is SNEGSKA (reference sequence).

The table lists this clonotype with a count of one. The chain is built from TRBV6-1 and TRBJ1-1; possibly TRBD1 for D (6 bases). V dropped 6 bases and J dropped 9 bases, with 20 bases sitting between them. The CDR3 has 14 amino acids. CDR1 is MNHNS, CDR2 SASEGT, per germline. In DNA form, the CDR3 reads TGTGCCAGCAGAACCCCGCCTGGACAGTTAAAAGCTTTCTTT. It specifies CASRTPPGQLKAFF.

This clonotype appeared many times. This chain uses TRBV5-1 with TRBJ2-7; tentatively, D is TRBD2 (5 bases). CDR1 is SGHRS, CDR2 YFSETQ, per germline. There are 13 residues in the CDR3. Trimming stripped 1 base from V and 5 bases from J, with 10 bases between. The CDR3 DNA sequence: TGCGCCAGCAGCTTGTACGGGGATCACGAGCAGTACTTC. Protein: CASSLYGDHEQYF.

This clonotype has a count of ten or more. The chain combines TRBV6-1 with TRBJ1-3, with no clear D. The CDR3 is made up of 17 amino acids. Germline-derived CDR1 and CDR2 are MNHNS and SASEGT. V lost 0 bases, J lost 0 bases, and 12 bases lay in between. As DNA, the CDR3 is TGTGCCAGCAGTGAAGCGCTTCGGGTTACCTCTGGAAACACCATATATTTT. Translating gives CASSEALRVTSGNTIYF.

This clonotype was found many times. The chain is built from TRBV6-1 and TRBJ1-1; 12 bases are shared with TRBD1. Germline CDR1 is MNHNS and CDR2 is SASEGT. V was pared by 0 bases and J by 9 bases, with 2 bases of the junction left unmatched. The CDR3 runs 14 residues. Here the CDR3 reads CASSEAGTGGKAFF. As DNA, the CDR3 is TGTGCCAGCAGTGAAGCCGGGACAGGGGGCAAAGCTTTCTTT.

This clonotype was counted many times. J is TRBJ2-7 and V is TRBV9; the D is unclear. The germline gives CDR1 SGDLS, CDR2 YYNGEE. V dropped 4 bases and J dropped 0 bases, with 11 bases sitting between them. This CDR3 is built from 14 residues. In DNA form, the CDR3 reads TGTGCCAGCAGCCCCCACCTAAGCTCCTACGAGCAGTACTTC. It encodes CASSPHLSSYEQYF.

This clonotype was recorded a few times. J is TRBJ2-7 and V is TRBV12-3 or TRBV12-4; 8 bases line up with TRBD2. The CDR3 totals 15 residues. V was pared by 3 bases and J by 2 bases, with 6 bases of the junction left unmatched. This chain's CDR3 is CASSLVGRAPYEQYF. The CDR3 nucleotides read TGTGCCAGCAGTTTGGTCGGGAGGGCCCCCTACGAGCAGTACTTC.